These T cell receptor beta chains were read from a single sample in a study of T cell repertoires in cytomegalovirus infection. One entry per CDR3 protein results from TCRdb running MiXCR on the reads. This repertoire shows approximately 630,000 distinct CDR3 sequences, 20% to 30% found once; its top ten account for 8%. Material: CD8+ T cells from PBMCs. All receptors derive from a human donor in good health (CMV status not recorded). Some clones in this sample may be carry-over from other donors' samples. Both conserved end residues are part of each CDR3. Fields, in order: clone size, CDR3 length, V gene, J gene, D gene, CDR3 protein, CDR3 DNA. The D gene is left open where the match is weak. Some rows mark clone size as missing; the rest say once, few, many or name a class of expanded clone.

size: few; length: 14; V: TRBV2; J: TRBJ2-1; D: TRBD1; CDR3: CATTSWTGPNEQFF; DNA: TGTGCCACAACCTCGTGGACAGGCCCCAATGAGCAGTTCTTC
size: .; length: 16; V: TRBV7-2; J: TRBJ2-4; D: TRBD2; CDR3: CASSLVASGGKNIQYF; DNA: TGTGCCAGCAGCTTAGTGGCTAGCGGGGGTAAAAACATTCAGTACTTC
size: .; length: 16; V: TRBV28; J: TRBJ2-2; D: TRBD1; CDR3: CATFPGTGANTGELFF; DNA: TGTGCCACTTTCCCGGGGACAGGGGCGAACACCGGGGAGCTGTTTTTT
size: few; length: 13; V: TRBV29-1; J: TRBJ2-7; D: .; CDR3: CSATSPWGLEQYF; DNA: TGCAGCGCCACCTCCCCTTGGGGCCTCGAGCAGTACTTC
size: few; length: 13; V: TRBV29-1; J: TRBJ1-2; D: .; CDR3: CSVPTEFPYGYTF; DNA: TGCAGCGTGCCTACGGAGTTTCCTTATGGCTACACCTTC
size: .; length: 13; V: TRBV25-1; J: TRBJ1-1; D: .; CDR3: CAPDRAVNTEAFF; DNA: TGTGCCCCGGACCGGGCCGTGAACACTGAAGCTTTCTTT
size: .; length: 12; V: TRBV29-1; J: TRBJ2-1; D: .; CDR3: CSVEDGENEQFF; DNA: TGCAGCGTTGAAGATGGCGAAAATGAGCAGTTCTTC
size: .; length: 16; V: TRBV27; J: TRBJ1-2; D: TRBD1; CDR3: CASSTLRQGSYYGYTF; DNA: TGTGCCAGCAGTACCCTTCGACAGGGGAGTTACTATGGCTACACCTTC
size: many; length: 11; V: TRBV7-2; J: TRBJ2-1; D: .; CDR3: CASSSGGEQFF; DNA: TGTGCCAGCAGCTCCGGAGGTGAGCAGTTCTTC
size: .; length: 15; V: TRBV20-1; J: TRBJ1-5; D: .; CDR3: CSASSAREPNQPQHF; DNA: TGCAGTGCTAGTTCAGCTAGGGAACCCAATCAGCCCCAGCATTTT
size: .; length: 15; V: TRBV4-1; J: TRBJ2-1; D: .; CDR3: CASSQSEGPYNEQFF; DNA: TGCGCCAGCAGCCAATCCGAGGGTCCCTACAATGAGCAGTTCTTC
size: few; length: 15; V: TRBV28; J: TRBJ1-4; D: .; CDR3: CASRASGLTNEKLFF; DNA: TGTGCCAGCAGGGCCTCAGGCTTAACTAATGAAAAACTGTTTTTT
size: many; length: 13; V: TRBV6-2/TRBV6-3; J: TRBJ2-2; D: .; CDR3: CASLAGDTGELFF; DNA: TGTGCCAGCTTGGCAGGGGATACCGGGGAGCTGTTTTTT
size: .; length: 13; V: TRBV29-1; J: TRBJ1-5; D: .; CDR3: CSVSPGDNQPQHF; DNA: TGCAGCGTCAGCCCGGGGGACAATCAGCCCCAGCATTTT
size: .; length: 18; V: TRBV7-9; J: TRBJ2-1; D: .; CDR3: CASRPGPTSSSSYNEQFF; DNA: TGTGCCAGCAGACCGGGACCAACATCCTCAAGCTCCTACAATGAGCAGTTCTTC
size: few; length: 16; V: TRBV14; J: TRBJ1-3; D: .; CDR3: CASSQHGRSSGNTIYF; DNA: TGTGCCAGCAGCCAACATGGACGTAGCTCTGGAAACACCATATATTTT
size: .; length: 16; V: TRBV14; J: TRBJ1-2; D: .; CDR3: CASSPRGGARNYGYTF; DNA: TGTGCCAGCAGCCCCCGAGGGGGGGCCCGTAACTATGGCTACACCTTC
size: many; length: 15; V: TRBV4-3; J: TRBJ1-1; D: TRBD1; CDR3: CASSPGIGQATEAFF; DNA: TGCGCCAGCAGCCCCGGAATTGGACAGGCCACTGAAGCTTTCTTT
size: .; length: 15; V: TRBV10-3; J: TRBJ2-7; D: TRBD1; CDR3: CAIQDVSGQGDEQYF; DNA: TGTGCCATCCAGGATGTCTCTGGACAGGGGGACGAGCAGTACTTC
size: .; length: 14; V: TRBV12-5; J: TRBJ1-1; D: .; CDR3: CASAWSHPDAEAFF; DNA: TGTGCTAGTGCCTGGTCCCACCCCGACGCTGAAGCTTTCTTT
size: .; length: 13; V: TRBV5-1; J: TRBJ2-7; D: TRBD1; CDR3: CASRGRQGDEQYF; DNA: TGCGCCAGCAGGGGACGACAGGGAGACGAGCAGTACTTC
size: .; length: 14; V: TRBV5-6; J: TRBJ2-7; D: .; CDR3: CASSLGVSLYEQYF; DNA: TGTGCCAGCAGCTTGGGGGTCAGCCTCTACGAGCAGTACTTC
size: .; length: 15; V: TRBV14; J: TRBJ1-4; D: .; CDR3: CASSPLQGLNEKLFF; DNA: TGTGCCAGCAGCCCCCTACAGGGCTTAAATGAAAAACTGTTTTTT
size: few; length: 17; V: TRBV7-9; J: TRBJ1-3; D: TRBD1; CDR3: CASSPKGQFYSGNTIYF; DNA: TGTGCCAGCAGCCCTAAGGGACAGTTCTACTCTGGAAACACCATATATTTT
size: few; length: 14; V: TRBV29-1; J: TRBJ2-1; D: TRBD2; CDR3: CSGTSGGFDNEQFF; DNA: TGCAGCGGGACTAGCGGGGGGTTCGACAATGAGCAGTTCTTC
size: few; length: 14; V: TRBV7-9; J: TRBJ1-6; D: .; CDR3: CAIDPRPYNSPLHF; DNA: TGTGCCATCGACCCCCGGCCCTATAATTCACCCCTCCACTTT
size: many; length: 15; V: TRBV12-3/TRBV12-4; J: TRBJ1-1; D: .; CDR3: CASSVEVATNTEAFF; DNA: TGTGCCAGCAGCGTAGAGGTGGCCACTAACACTGAAGCTTTCTTT
size: few; length: 11; V: TRBV29-1; J: TRBJ1-2; D: .; CDR3: CSVEDRLGYTF; DNA: TGCAGCGTTGAGGACAGACTTGGCTACACCTTC
size: few; length: 15; V: TRBV14; J: TRBJ1-4; D: TRBD1; CDR3: CASSQMTGRVEKLFF; DNA: TGTGCCAGCAGCCAGATGACAGGGAGGGTTGAAAAACTGTTTTTT
size: few; length: 18; V: TRBV12-3/TRBV12-4; J: TRBJ2-5; D: TRBD2; CDR3: CASSFGIPSGGVQETQYF; DNA: TGTGCCAGCAGTTTCGGGATTCCTAGCGGGGGGGTGCAAGAGACCCAGTACTTC
size: .; length: 14; V: TRBV5-6; J: TRBJ1-2; D: .; CDR3: CASSLLREQGGYTF; DNA: TGTGCCAGCAGCTTGTTGAGGGAACAAGGTGGCTACACCTTC
size: few; length: 12; V: TRBV29-1; J: TRBJ2-5; D: .; CDR3: CSVASRQETQYF; DNA: TGCAGCGTTGCTTCTAGGCAAGAGACCCAGTACTTC